The subject of this entry is one T cell receptor beta chain. It has no known antigen specificity. The sample holds no much larger clone one base away, and base qualities are not on file. TCR CDR3 regions were amplified from genomic DNA by multiplex PCR using the deep immunoSEQ assay. For each cell subset, the extracted genomic DNA was distributed evenly across all wells of several immunoSEQ 96-well plates, and each plate served as one replicate. For sorted subsets, each replicate PCR was loaded with approximately 200 ng genomic DNA, equivalent to about 30,000 T cell genomes. Purified libraries were measured with a Qubit 3.0 fluorometer, size-checked on a Bioanalyzer 2100, and measured again with the KAPA Library Quantification kit. Each immunoSEQ 96-well plate was sequenced on its own single-read 150-cycle Illumina NextSeq 550 flow cell. The study's processing was this. Because the immunoSEQ output held only junctional sequences and lacked quality scores, the filtering could not match the filtering applied to full-length reads. To assign V/J genes and CDR3, sequences were annotated against IMGT germline references using PyIR, a Python wrapper for IgBLAST v1.9. Reads with weak V/J assignments (E-value above 1e-6), missing CDR3, stop codons, out-of-frame junctions, or ambiguous translated residues were removed. V3J clonotypes were defined as sequences sharing an identical inferred V gene, J gene, and CDR3 amino acid sequence. Percentage overlap between repertoires was calculated by dividing the number of shared unique clonotypes by the size of the smaller repertoire. Richness of each repertoire was evaluated using RTK rarefaction, the Chao1 estimator, and Recon v2.1 estimates of unobserved clonotypes. Generation probabilities for all TCRbeta clonotypes obtained by the gDNA method from several donors were computed using OLGA. In TCRdb, the immuneACCESS table is reduced to in-frame sequences with V and J assigned. These tables do not hold every clone; where another copy was compared, an unresolved V gene accounts for under half, and the others remain unexplained. V, J and clone size were drawn from that table, and D and trimming were deduced from the DNA. Here the sample has approximately 2,200,000 clones; about 93% occur a single time. The ten largest clonotypes hold under 2% of the sample.

The data originate from a study of shared clonotypes between healthy human individuals (dated by TCRdb to 2020 to 2021). As for the study more broadly: The cohort comprised a couple of women and a few men aged 18 to 49 years. For each donor, three plates each were used for CD4 naive and CD4 memory, two plates were used for CD8 naive, and one plate was used for CD8 memory. To estimate repertoire size and how much clonotype sharing occurs between individuals, the study deeply sequenced the blood TCR repertoires of 4 to 6 healthy adults. Libraries were prepared and TCR repertoires were sequenced by different laboratories using diverse techniques, in order to increase sequencing depth and limit assay-specific biases. Between about 0.8 and 8.9 billion PBMCs per donor were obtained by leukapheresis. The paper as a whole reports these results and caveats: Sampling was restricted to blood, and TCR repertoires in tissues likely differ from the TCR repertoires found in blood. Across a few donors, roughly 5.4% of naive CD4, approximately 3.5% of naive CD8, under 2.5% of memory CD4, and about 0.44% of memory CD8 clonotypes were shared. The genetic and exposure-history diversity represented was limited by the small number of donors. Higher generation probabilities were observed for clonotypes shared by all four sorted-subset donors than for non-shared clonotypes. Pairwise subsampling led to the expectation that sequencing depth would affect the degree of clonotype sharing among donors. Naive subsets generally had larger estimated clonotype richness than memory subsets did. Rarefaction of sorted-subset datasets indicated incomplete sequencing despite the large sequencing depth.

CD8 naive samples were obtained by positive selection for CCR7 among CD45RO-negative cells, yielding a CD45RA+CCR7+ population from which TemRA cells were excluded. The donors were healthy, HIV-negative adults with no recently reported acute infections or vaccinations. Every donor was a Caucasian adult residing in Nashville, Tennessee, USA. Blood was obtained by leukapheresis, after which PBMCs were separated by Ficoll-Histopaque density gradient centrifugation and cryopreserved in liquid nitrogen vapor phase. Purity and quantity of every magnetically sorted T cell population were checked by analytical flow cytometry. From each sorted fraction, genomic DNA was isolated and quantified by UV absorbance on a Nanodrop 2000c. V gives up 3 bases and J gives up 0 bases, and the segment between their germline ends measures 12 bases. Its CDR3 holds 15 amino acids, cysteine through phenylalanine. The sequence is cut down to CDR3 DNA, 45 bases in frame from base 1. CDR1 SEHNR and CDR2 FQNEAQ are derived from the germline V gene (reference sequence).

The chain couples TRBV7-9 to TRBJ2-7; the D segment could be TRBD1, given 5 matching bases. The sample consisted of naive CD8+ T cells from PBMCs. This sample's cell subset or site label indicates: CD45RA+CCR7+. The source of this sequence is a man aged 18 to 35 in good health. Some clones in this sample may be carry-over from other donors' samples. The bases are TGTGCCAGCAGCTTCCTCAAGGGGTCCTCCTACGAGCAGTACTTC. The resulting protein is CASSFLKGSSYEQYF.